Below, 7 T cell receptor beta chains from the same sample are listed, as sequenced in a study of somatic mutations in cytotoxic T cells in rheumatoid arthritis (dated by TCRdb to about 2017). The library was produced with the immunoSEQ multiplex PCR assay. Sourced from immuneACCESS, this table was stored by TCRdb with only in-frame sequences that have V and J called. A share of the clones is absent; for the studies checked, an unresolved V gene accounts for under half, and the remainder has no known explanation. The sample table holds 15,000 to 20,000 clones, of which over 65% were seen once. 4.8% of the sample is held by the ten biggest clonotypes. Material: CD8+ T cells sorted from blood. These receptors were obtained from an adult with rheumatoid arthritis.

This chain links TRBV5-6 with TRBJ1-1; a weak D match, TRBD1 (5 bases). CDR3 length: 12 amino acids. V lost 3 bases and J 3 bases, leaving 6 bases between the germline ends. The germline V gene encodes CDR1 SGHDT and CDR2 YYEEEE. The CDR3 loop is CASSWGDTEAFF. In DNA, the CDR3 is TGTGCCAGCAGCTGGGGGGACACTGAAGCTTTCTTT.

V and J are TRBV30 and TRBJ2-5; 8 bases fit TRBD2. CDR3 length: 14 residues. Germline V CDR1 and CDR2: GTSNPN, SVGIG (reference sequence). V was pared by 2 bases and J by 4 bases, with 6 bases of the junction left unmatched. The DNA for the CDR3 is TGTGCCTGGAGTTATACTAGCGGAGGAGAGACCCAGTACTTC. Its protein product is CAWSYTSGGETQYF.

The chain employs TRBV6-5 and TRBJ1-1; tentative D call: TRBD1 (6 bases). This CDR3 comprises 14 residues. Germline values: CDR1 MNHEY, CDR2 SVGAGI. V shed 5 bases and J shed 5 bases, with 15 bases lying between them. CDR3 region: CASSKGGGLTEAFF. The CDR3 DNA reads as TGTGCCAGCAGTAAGGGGGGTGGGCTGACTGAAGCTTTCTTT.

The chain employs TRBV10-2 and TRBJ2-7, with 7 bases matching TRBD2. The J segment lost 3 bases and the V segment lost 8 bases, leaving 4 bases of the junction unmatched. The CDR3 sequence is 12 residues long. The germline V gene has CDR1 WSHSY and CDR2 SAAADI. The CDR3 protein is CASGGGNYEQYF. In nucleotides, the CDR3 is TGCGCCAGCGGGGGGGGGAACTACGAGCAGTACTTC.

The rearrangement links TRBV9 to TRBJ1-2; no clear D gene. The CDR3 has 15 residues. The V and J ends lost 1 base and 8 bases respectively, with 18 bases between them. Germline V lookup: CDR1 SGDLS, CDR2 YYNGEE. The CDR3 DNA is TGTGCCAGCAGCGTATATGGCACCTCACGGCGGGGCTACACCTTC. The encoded protein is CASSVYGTSRRGYTF.

V is TRBV10-3 and J is TRBJ1-5; tentatively, D is TRBD1 (5 bases). V was cut by 8 bases and J by 6 bases, with 14 bases left in between. The CDR3 runs 13 residues. CDR1 and CDR2 from the germline V gene are ENHRY and SYGVKD. The CDR3 reads CAIGRWGSQPQHF. DNA for the CDR3: TGTGCCATCGGGCGTTGGGGGAGTCAGCCCCAGCATTTT.

This clone showed up just a few times. This chain joins TRBV5-6 and TRBJ1-2; TRBD1 agrees at 7 bases. The germline V gene has CDR1 SGHDT and CDR2 YYEEEE. The junction had 8 bases not matched to a gene; V was cut back by 3 bases and J by 9 bases. The length of the CDR3 is 13 residues. CDR3 protein: CASSSGTVRRYTF. Written as DNA, the CDR3 is TGTGCCAGCAGCTCCGGGACAGTGAGGCGCTACACCTTC.